This paragraph covers one T cell receptor beta chain sequence. This entry is derived from a study of CD8 T cells in Susac syndrome. This CDR3 spans 14 amino acids. The germline V gene has CDR1 LNHDA and CDR2 SQIVND (reference sequence). Trimming stripped 4 bases from V and 3 bases from J, with 9 bases between. An amount of RNA that ranged from about 0.45 to 1 ug was reverse transcribed with random hexamers. Via MiXCR, TCRdb re-called the immunoSEQ multiplex PCR reads, giving one row per CDR3 protein. The sample has about 120,000 distinct CDR3 sequences; around nine tenths are singletons. The source of this sequence is a human donor in good health. V gene TRBV19 combines with J gene TRBJ1-4; D remains unclear. The sequenced sample was CD4+ T cells from PBMCs. The CDR3 DNA follows: TGTGCCAGTAGTAAAAGAGAAGCTAATGAAAAACTGTTTTTT. It specifies CASSKREANEKLFF.